The 13 T cell receptor beta chains below all came from one sample that was sequenced in a study of coeliac disease. Here immunoSEQ multiplex PCR was the method, and the copy in TCRdb shows in-frame clones only, minus some. The data contain 7,500 to 9,500 clones, about 64% of them singletons. The sample was lamina propria lymphocytes from the gut. Receptors originate from a woman aged 60-75 years with celiac disease.

The V and J genes are TRBV19 and TRBJ1-5, with 10 bases aligning to TRBD1. Germline lookup yields CDR1 LNHDA and CDR2 SQIVND (reference sequence). The CDR3 is 16 amino acids. The ends lost 3 bases at V and 4 bases at J; junction bases unmatched: 6. The CDR3 reads CASSMRTGGVNQPQHF. DNA of the CDR3: TGTGCCAGTAGTATGCGGACAGGGGGTGTTAATCAGCCCCAGCATTTT.

The chain couples TRBV5-1 to TRBJ2-3; 11 nucleotides line up with TRBD2. Trimming removed 3 bases from V and 3 bases from J; junction bases left unmatched: 6. Germline V gene sequence: CDR1 SGHRS, CDR2 YFSETQ. The CDR3 loop spans 16 amino acids. The CDR3 here is CASSWAGTSGTDTQYF. The CDR3 nucleotides are TGCGCCAGCAGCTGGGCCGGGACTAGCGGAACAGATACGCAGTATTTT.

The CDR3 loop is CASSFQLAGGTGELFF. The CDR3 region has the DNA TGTGCCAGCAGCTTTCAACTAGCGGGAGGGACCGGGGAGCTGTTTTTT. The chain couples TRBV5-4 to TRBJ2-2; 13 bases are a match to TRBD2. V was pared by 2 bases and J by 5 bases, with 3 bases of the junction left unmatched. The CDR3 covers 16 residues. The V gene's germline CDR1 is SGHNT and CDR2 YYREEE (reference sequence). Supplemented by reference TRBV5-4 and TRBJ2-2, the full variable domain reads ETGVTQSPTHLIKTRGQQVTLRCSSQSGHNTVSWYQQALGQGPQFIFQYYREEENGRGNFPPRFSGLQFPNYSSELNVNALELDDSALYLCASSFQLAGGTGELFFGEGSRLTVL.

The chain joins TRBV5-4 to TRBJ2-5; 8 positions agree with TRBD2. J gave up 1 base and V 4 bases, and 15 bases lay outside the gene matches. The V gene's germline CDR1 is SGHNT and CDR2 YYREEE (reference sequence). The CDR3 extends over 18 amino acids. Written as DNA, the CDR3 is TGTGCCAGCAGCCCGGGGGGGGGCGGGGGGCCCTTCCAAGAGACCCAGTACTTC. Its protein product is CASSPGGGGGPFQETQYF. Complete variable domain (other parts from reference TRBV5-4 and TRBJ2-5): ETGVTQSPTHLIKTRGQQVTLRCSSQSGHNTVSWYQQALGQGPQFIFQYYREEENGRGNFPPRFSGLQFPNYSSELNVNALELDDSALYLCASSPGGGGGPFQETQYFGPGTRLLVL.

The chain employs TRBV19 and TRBJ2-1; D perhaps matches TRBD2 (5 bases). Germline CDR1 reads LNHDA; CDR2 reads SQIVND (reference sequence). Trimming left V 3 bases short and J 0 bases short, with 9 bases between. The CDR3 is 15 residues long. This CDR3 is CASSILALSYNEQFF. In nucleotides, the CDR3 is TGTGCCAGTAGTATTTTAGCGCTCTCCTACAATGAGCAGTTCTTC.

This clone turned up a few times. The CDR3 here is CASSFRSGGIYGYTF. The CDR3, as DNA: TGTGCCAGCAGTTTCCGTTCAGGGGGTATCTATGGCTACACCTTC. The chain combines TRBV6-5 with TRBJ1-2; 7 nucleotides match TRBD1. V trimming: 4 bases; J trimming: 4 bases; junction bases outside the gene matches: 9. Looked up from germline, CDR1 is MNHEY and CDR2 is SVGAGI. The CDR3 length is 15 residues.

The V call is TRBV7-3, the J call TRBJ2-2; tentatively, D is TRBD2 (6 bases). This CDR3 comprises 15 residues. Per the germline V gene, CDR1 is SGHTA and CDR2 is FQGTGA. Deletions cut 0 bases from V and 5 bases from J, with 10 bases between. The CDR3 DNA follows: TGTGCCAGCAGCTTAACAACGGGGGTGACCGGGGAGCTGTTTTTT. This sequence encodes CASSLTTGVTGELFF.

The rearrangement links TRBV5-1 to TRBJ1-3; no firm D call. Per germline, CDR1 SGHRS and CDR2 YFSETQ. With 3 bases removed from V and 0 bases from J, the gap between germline ends came to 10 bases. The CDR3 runs to 15 residues. DNA of the CDR3: TGCGCCAGCAGCTCAACCGGGAGCTCTGGAAACACCATATATTTT. Protein product: CASSSTGSSGNTIYF.

V gene TRBV5-5 combines with J gene TRBJ2-3; 8 nucleotides line up with TRBD1. Germline V gene lookup returns CDR1 SGHKS and CDR2 YYEKEE (reference sequence). The CDR3 runs to 19 residues. The V gene end was trimmed by 4 bases and the J gene end by 5 bases; junction bases not matched to a gene: 21. CDR3 DNA sequence: TGTGCCAGCAGCCGGACAGGGTGGAGAGGAGACGCGGCCAGAGATACGCAGTATTTT. This translates into CASSRTGWRGDAARDTQYF. Looking up the rest from reference TRBV5-5 and TRBJ2-3 gives the full variable domain: DAGVTQSPTHLIKTRGQQVTLRCSPISGHKSVSWYQQVLGQGPQFIFQYYEKEERGRGNFPDRFSARQFPNYSSELNVNALLLGDSALYLCASSRTGWRGDAARDTQYFGPGTRLTVL.

There are a few counts of this clone. V usage is TRBV7-2 and J usage is TRBJ2-2, with D possibly TRBD2 on 6 matching bases. The CDR3 runs 15 residues. Per the germline V gene, CDR1 is SGHTA and CDR2 is FQGNSA. Trimming took 6 bases from V and 2 from J, leaving 13 bases between them. The CDR3 is CASSPGLPNTGELFF. CDR3 coding DNA: TGTGCCAGCAGTCCCGGACTACCAAACACCGGGGAGCTGTTTTTT. Filled out from reference TRBV7-2 and TRBJ2-2, the complete variable domain reads GAGVSQSPSNKVTEKGKDVELRCDPISGHTALYWYRQSLGQGLEFLIYFQGNSAPDKSGLPSDRFSAERTGGSVSTLTIQRTQQEDSAVYLCASSPGLPNTGELFFGEGSRLTVL.

This clone was seen a single time. The chain recombines TRBV18 with TRBJ2-3; D might be TRBD1 (5 bases). Germline values: CDR1 KGHSH, CDR2 LQKENI. V lost 8 bases to trimming and J lost 1 base, with 13 bases between them. The CDR3 spans 14 residues. The CDR3 nucleotides read TGTGCCAGCCTCGCGCAGACAGGCACAGATACGCAGTATTTT. It translates to CASLAQTGTDTQYF.

The V gene is TRBV28, the J gene TRBJ1-1, with D possibly being TRBD1 (6 bases). V dropped 5 bases and J dropped 4 bases, with 8 bases sitting between them. Germline CDR1 reads MDHEN; CDR2 reads SYDVKM. CDR3 size: 12 residues. CDR3 in amino acids: CASSRQVTEAFF. The CDR3 bases are TGTGCCAGCAGTCGACAGGTCACTGAAGCTTTCTTT.

The rearrangement uses TRBV14 and TRBJ2-5; TRBD1 might be the D (5 bases). V was trimmed by 5 bases and J by 0 bases, leaving 13 bases between them. Germline loops: CDR1 SGHDN, CDR2 FVKESK. The CDR3 extends over 15 amino acids. The CDR3 nucleotides read TGTGCCAGCAGCAACCTGGGGCCGAACCAAGAGACCCAGTACTTC. Its translation is CASSNLGPNQETQYF. Filled out from reference TRBV14 and TRBJ2-5, the complete variable domain reads EAGVTQFPSHSVIEKGQTVTLRCDPISGHDNLYWYRRVMGKEIKFLLHFVKESKQDESGMPNNRFLAERTGGTYSTLKVQPAELEDSGVYFCASSNLGPNQETQYFGPGTRLLVL.